Following are 23 T cell receptor beta chains from one sample sequenced in a study of blood T cell repertoires in COVID-19 (dated by TCRdb to 2018 to 2020). Library construction relied on the immunoSEQ multiplex PCR assay. Drawn from immuneACCESS, this table holds only the in-frame rearrangements with V and J called that TCRdb kept. Clones are partly lost; checked studies trace under half to an unresolved V gene and leave the rest unexplained. Here the sample has under 300,000 clones; approximately 84% occur a single time. More than 1.1% of the sample belongs to the ten largest clones. Sample: peripheral blood. The source is a human donor with COVID-19, enrolled during active disease. The donor label of this sample is uncertain.

The chain has TRBV4-2 and TRBJ2-1, with 7 bases matching TRBD2. With V trimmed by 4 bases and J by 2 bases, 11 bases remained unmatched. The V gene's germline CDR1 is LGHNA and CDR2 YNFKEQ. CDR3 length: 17 residues. Written as DNA, the CDR3 is TGTGCCAGCAGCCGCTCGGGGCGGGAGCAACCCTACAATGAGCAGTTCTTC. This translates into CASSRSGREQPYNEQFF.

V is TRBV18 and J is TRBJ1-1; TRBD1 might be the D (5 bases). This CDR3 comprises 16 residues. CDR1 and CDR2 from the germline V gene are KGHSH and LQKENI. Trimming took off 0 bases at V and 4 bases at J, with 15 bases between the two ends. The CDR3: CASSPPELPGGTEAFF. CDR3 coding DNA: TGTGCCAGCTCACCACCGGAGCTCCCCGGGGGCACTGAAGCTTTCTTT.

The chain couples TRBV18 to TRBJ1-1; a weak D match, TRBD1 (5 bases). The CDR3 contains 14 residues. V lost 3 bases and J 5 bases, leaving 13 bases between the germline ends. CDR1 is KGHSH and CDR2 is LQKENI in the germline V gene. Here the CDR3 reads CASSPNPEGTEAFF. Here the CDR3 DNA reads TGTGCCAGCTCACCCAATCCGGAGGGGACTGAAGCTTTCTTT.

The V call is TRBV27, the J call TRBJ2-1, with D perhaps matching TRBD2 (6 bases). Trimming took off 0 bases at V and 0 bases at J, with 9 bases between the two ends. Germline lookup yields CDR1 MNHEY and CDR2 SMNVEV (reference sequence). CDR3 length: 16 amino acids. CDR3 bases: TGTGCCAGCAGTTTATCGGGGCGGGGCTCCTACAATGAGCAGTTCTTC. Translating it yields CASSLSGRGSYNEQFF.

This sequence joins TRBV12-3 or TRBV12-4 and TRBJ1-4; tentative D call: TRBD1 (5 bases). V was pared by 5 bases and J by 7 bases, with 11 bases between. CDR3 length equals 13 residues. Here the CDR3 reads CASSRGRSEKLFF. The CDR3 DNA reads TGTGCCAGCAGTAGGGGCAGGAGTGAAAAACTGTTTTTT.

This rearrangement joins TRBV28 to TRBJ2-3; the D is unclear. Germline CDR1 MDHEN, CDR2 SYDVKM. This CDR3 is 12 amino acids long. The V end was cut by 10 bases, the J end by 0 bases, with 8 bases between. The CDR3 sequence is CAIMTSTDTQYF. CDR3 DNA: TGTGCCATCATGACAAGCACAGATACGCAGTATTTT.

V usage is TRBV5-1 and J usage is TRBJ2-1, with 7 positions matching TRBD2. The CDR3 length is 15 residues. Germline V gene sequence: CDR1 SGHRS, CDR2 YFSETQ. V lost 1 base, J lost 9 bases, and 10 bases stayed unmatched. DNA of the CDR3: TGCGCCAGCAGCTTGTCGGGCGGGAGTAGGGGTGAGCAGTTCTTC. This codes for CASSLSGGSRGEQFF.

V usage is TRBV3-1 (or the pseudogene TRBV3-2) and J usage is TRBJ2-2; D is perhaps TRBD1 (6 bases). V gave up 10 bases and J gave up 0 bases, with 24 bases separating them. The germline gives CDR1 LGHDT, CDR2 YNNKEL (reference sequence). The CDR3 sequence is 18 residues long. In nucleotides, the CDR3 is TGTGCCAACCTTGATCATAACAGGGCTATGGCGAACACCGGGGAGCTGTTTTTT. Protein product: CANLDHNRAMANTGELFF.

The chain carries TRBV7-2 and TRBJ2-2, with D unresolved. The CDR3 totals 13 residues. V was trimmed by 3 bases and J by 6 bases, leaving 8 bases between them. Germline V lookup: CDR1 SGHTA, CDR2 FQGNSA. CDR3 sequence (DNA): TGTGCCAGCAGCTTTCGCCGGTCCGGGGAGCTGTTTTTT. Amino acids: CASSFRRSGELFF.

This clone has more than one count but fewer than ten. The CDR3: CAWRNLDSTEAFF. CDR3 nucleotides: TGTGCCTGGAGAAACTTGGACAGCACTGAAGCTTTCTTT. The rearrangement links TRBV30 to TRBJ1-1; D might be TRBD1 (6 bases). The CDR3 totals 13 residues. Germline CDR1 and CDR2: GTSNPN and SVGIG (reference sequence). V was trimmed by 3 bases and J by 4 bases, leaving 12 bases between them.

V is TRBV28 and J is TRBJ2-7, with TRBD1 matching 7 bases. Germline CDR1 MDHEN, CDR2 SYDVKM. The CDR3 sequence is 16 residues long. Trimming at V came to 6 bases and at J to 2 bases, leaving 13 bases not matched to a gene. As DNA, the CDR3 is TGTGCCAGCAGCCCCTTGGGACAGCCGATACCCTACGAGCAGTACTTC. Its translation: CASSPLGQPIPYEQYF. The full variable domain, completed using reference TRBV28 and TRBJ2-7, is DVKVTQSSRYLVKRTGEKVFLECVQDMDHENMFWYRQDPGLGLRLIYFSYDVKMKEKGDIPEGYSVSREKKERFSLILESASTNQTSMYLCASSPLGQPIPYEQYFGPGTRLTVT.

DNA for the CDR3: TGTGCCAGCAGCGCAGACAGACATAATTCACCCCTCCACTTT. Its translation is CASSADRHNSPLHF. The chain combines TRBV5-8 with TRBJ1-6; the D gene is possibly TRBD1 (5 bases). The V gene lost 4 bases and the J gene lost 5 bases, with 10 bases spanning the gap. The germline CDR1 and CDR2 sequences are SGHTS and YDEGEE. The CDR3 spans 14 residues.

V and J are TRBV18 and TRBJ2-5; 9 bases line up with TRBD1. Germline lookup yields CDR1 KGHSH and CDR2 LQKENI. CDR3 length: 15 amino acids. With V trimmed by 5 bases and J by 2 bases, 6 bases remained unmatched. Written as DNA, the CDR3 is TGTGCCAGCTCAACAAGACAGGGGGGACAAGAGACCCAGTACTTC. Protein product: CASSTRQGGQETQYF. Based on the CDR3 plus reference TRBV18 and TRBJ2-5, the full variable domain is NAGVMQNPRHLVRRRGQEARLRCSPMKGHSHVYWYRQLPEEGLKFMVYLQKENIIDESGMPKERFSAEFPKEGPSILRIQQVVRGDSAAYFCASSTRQGGQETQYFGPGTRLLVL.

The chain links TRBV5-1 to TRBJ1-5, with 8 bases matching TRBD1. With V trimmed by 0 bases and J by 3 bases, 2 bases remained unmatched. This CDR3 spans 15 amino acids. Germline loops: CDR1 SGHRS, CDR2 YFSETQ. The CDR3 is CASSLEGQDNQPQHF. The CDR3 coding sequence is TGCGCCAGCAGCTTGGAGGGACAGGACAATCAGCCCCAGCATTTT.

The chain is built from TRBV7-9 and TRBJ2-5, with 11 bases matching TRBD2. This CDR3 contains 14 residues. CDR1 SEHNR and CDR2 FQNEAQ come from the germline V gene (reference sequence). V shed 3 bases and J 4 bases; nucleotides not matched to a gene: 1. In nucleotides, the CDR3 is TGTGCCAGCAGCTTCGGACTAGCGGGAGAGACCCAGTACTTC. This codes for CASSFGLAGETQYF. The entire variable domain, with the rest obtained from reference TRBV7-9 and TRBJ2-5, is as follows: DTGVSQNPRHKITKRGQNVTFRCDPISEHNRLYWYRQTLGQGPEFLTYFQNEAQLEKSRLLSDRFSAERPKGSFSTLEIQRTEQGDSAMYLCASSFGLAGETQYFGPGTRLLVL.

This chain connects TRBV7-2 to TRBJ2-1; no firm D call. From germline, CDR1 is SGHTA and CDR2 FQGNSA. V was pared by 8 bases and J by 0 bases, with 14 bases between. This CDR3 has 15 residues. The chain's CDR3 is CASVLDWSSYNEQFF. CDR3 DNA sequence: TGTGCCAGCGTCCTAGACTGGAGCTCCTACAATGAGCAGTTCTTC. Combining the CDR3 with reference TRBV7-2 and TRBJ2-1 gives the whole variable domain GAGVSQSPSNKVTEKGKDVELRCDPISGHTALYWYRQSLGQGLEFLIYFQGNSAPDKSGLPSDRFSAERTGGSVSTLTIQRTQQEDSAVYLCASVLDWSSYNEQFFGPGTRLTVL.

CDR3 loop: CSVVETGSEQYF. For the CDR3, the DNA is TGCAGCGTTGTAGAGACAGGGAGCGAGCAGTACTTC. The chain carries TRBV29-1 and TRBJ2-7; 7 bases map to TRBD1. Unmatched junction bases numbered 6, after V lost 4 bases and J lost 6 bases. The CDR3 has 12 residues. In germline, CDR1 is SQVTM, CDR2 ANQGSEA.

This sequence joins TRBV18 and TRBJ1-1; D may be TRBD1 (5 bases). CDR3 length equals 14 residues. V lost 4 bases to trimming and J lost 0 bases, with 9 bases between them. CDR1 is KGHSH, CDR2 LQKENI, per germline. For the CDR3, the DNA is TGTGCCAGCTCACAAATGACAGTGAACACTGAAGCTTTCTTT. Amino acids: CASSQMTVNTEAFF.

The rearrangement uses TRBV5-1 and TRBJ2-1; 8 bases fit TRBD2. Germline lookup yields CDR1 SGHRS and CDR2 YFSETQ. The CDR3 runs 15 residues. The trim removed 3 bases at V and 5 bases at J, leaving 7 bases unmatched. CDR3 sequence reads: CASSYGTSINNEQFF. CDR3 DNA: TGCGCCAGCAGCTATGGGACTAGTATTAACAATGAGCAGTTCTTC.

V gene TRBV6-2 or TRBV6-3 combines with J gene TRBJ2-4, with no clear D. In germline, CDR1 is MNHEY, CDR2 SVGEGT. The germline V and J ends were trimmed by 4 bases and 0 bases, with 13 bases remaining between them. The CDR3 consists of 16 residues. CDR3 protein: CASSSEQDLAKNIQYF. The DNA of the CDR3 is TGTGCCAGCAGTTCCGAGCAGGATCTAGCCAAAAACATTCAGTACTTC.

The V gene is TRBV3-1 (or the pseudogene TRBV3-2), the J gene TRBJ2-5, with 7 bases matching TRBD2. CDR3 length equals 15 residues. Germline CDR1 is LGHDT and CDR2 is YNNKEL (reference sequence). The V and J ends lost 0 bases and 3 bases, in that order; junction bases with no gene match: 4. The CDR3 nucleotides are TGTGCCAGCAGCCAAGATGGGGGGGAGAAAGAGACCCAGTACTTC. Translating it yields CASSQDGGEKETQYF.

V and J are TRBV27 and TRBJ1-2; the match to TRBD1 covers 8 bases. The J segment lost 6 bases and the V segment lost 5 bases, leaving 11 bases of the junction unmatched. CDR1 MNHEY and CDR2 SMNVEV come from the germline V gene (reference sequence). CDR3 length equals 15 residues. The CDR3 nucleotides are TGTGCCAGCAGTCAACGACAGGGGAACTCTAATGGCTACACCTTC. Translation gives CASSQRQGNSNGYTF.

V gene TRBV6-2 or TRBV6-3 combines with J gene TRBJ2-7, with TRBD2 as a possible D gene (5 bases). The CDR3 has 12 residues. V was pared by 4 bases and J by 7 bases, with 11 bases between. The germline V gene has CDR1 MNHEY and CDR2 SVGEGT. CDR3 DNA: TGTGCCAGCAGTTTTATCAGGAGGGAGCAGTACTTC. Translation gives CASSFIRREQYF.